The present entry profiles one TCR beta chain with its context. Its antigen remains unknown. Germline lookup yields CDR1 SGHVS and CDR2 FQNEAQ. This CDR3 contains 17 residues. The ends lost 5 bases at V and 9 bases at J; junction bases unmatched: 20. The entry originates in a study of CD8+ T cells in alopecia areata. Study context: Tofacitinib was taken orally by treated patients, and the dose was 5 to 10 mg twice daily. Tofacitinib therapy took 6 to 18 months; 6 months off drug came after.

Study-wide points: Scalp samples also yield sequences of resident alphabeta T cells from normal skin.

Extraction of RNA preceded its reverse transcription into cDNA, which served as the sequencing template. This table comes from immunoSEQ multiplex PCR, and its TCRdb copy is limited to in-frame clones, with some not included. The data show about 91,000 clones, under 45% seen once. The clonotype originates from a human donor with alopecia areata. Material: CD4+ T cells sorted from blood. The chain carries TRBV7-8 and TRBJ2-5; 8 bases match TRBD2. CDR3 sequence reads: CASSQREGLGLYEAQYF. CDR3 in DNA: TGTGCCAGCAGCCAACGGGAGGGACTAGGATTGTATGAGGCCCAGTACTTC.